This T cell receptor (beta chain) was identified during a study of regulatory T cells in long-lasting Graves disease. The CDR3 contains 15 residues. CDR1 SNHLY and CDR2 FYNNEI come from the germline V gene. V lost 4 bases, J lost 6 bases, and 19 bases lay in between. Indicated time point: newly diagnosed GD, antithyroid drugs for less than 3 months. Making the TCR library involved RNA that had been extracted from PBMCs. Per American Thyroid Association guidelines, Graves' disease was diagnosed. Both iRepertoire HTBI primers and Arm-PCR of CDR3 regions were used to build the TCR beta libraries. Each CDR3 protein is one row after TCRdb ran MiXCR on the multiplex PCR reads. The table has about 350,000 distinct CDR3 sequences, 16% seen once. This clonotype was seen repeatedly, ten times or more. This same sample was also part of a study on T cells in Graves' hyperthyroidism and ophthalmopathy. As that report states: Patients were aged 18 to 65, had disease duration under 2 months, and had newly diagnosed hyperthyroidism.

This sequence was found in a man aged 40-55 years with Graves disease. Sequencing was performed on peripheral blood mononuclear cells (PBMCs), taken at new diagnosis, from a patient treated with antithyroid drugs. The chain joins TRBV2 to TRBJ2-7; tentative D call: TRBD2 (5 bases). CDR3 nucleotide sequence: TGTGCCAGCAGTGCTCTTGGGTTTGAGGGCCTCGAGCAGTACTTC. Translation gives CASSALGFEGLEQYF.